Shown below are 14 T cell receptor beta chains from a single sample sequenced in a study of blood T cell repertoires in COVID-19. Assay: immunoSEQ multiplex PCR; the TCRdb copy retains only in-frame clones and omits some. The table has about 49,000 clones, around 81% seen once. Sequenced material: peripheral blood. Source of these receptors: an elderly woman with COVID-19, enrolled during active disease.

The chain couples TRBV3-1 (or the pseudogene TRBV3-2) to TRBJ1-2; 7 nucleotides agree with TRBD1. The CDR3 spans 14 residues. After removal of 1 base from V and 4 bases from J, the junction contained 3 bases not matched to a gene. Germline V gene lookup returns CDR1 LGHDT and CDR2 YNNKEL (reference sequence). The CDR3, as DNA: TGTGCCAGCAGCCAAGGGGGACAGCCCTATGGCTACACCTTC. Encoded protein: CASSQGGQPYGYTF.

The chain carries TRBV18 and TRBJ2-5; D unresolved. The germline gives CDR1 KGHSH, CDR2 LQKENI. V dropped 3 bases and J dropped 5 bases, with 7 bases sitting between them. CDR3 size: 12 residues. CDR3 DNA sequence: TGTGCCAGCTCACCTAGTTCGGAGACCCAGTACTTC. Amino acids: CASSPSSETQYF.

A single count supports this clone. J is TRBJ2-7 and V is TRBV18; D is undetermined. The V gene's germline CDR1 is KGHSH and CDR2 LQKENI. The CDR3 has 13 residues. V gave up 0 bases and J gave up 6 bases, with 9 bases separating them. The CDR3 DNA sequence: TGTGCCAGCTCACCACCCGGTGGTGGCGAGCAGTACTTC. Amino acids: CASSPPGGGEQYF.

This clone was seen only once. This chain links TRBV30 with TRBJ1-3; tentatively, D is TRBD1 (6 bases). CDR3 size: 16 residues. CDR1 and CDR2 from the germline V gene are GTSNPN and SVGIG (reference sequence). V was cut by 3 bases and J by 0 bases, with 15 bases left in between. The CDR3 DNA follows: TGTGCCTGGAGAGCGCTGCAGGGGATCTCTGGAAACACCATATATTTT. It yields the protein CAWRALQGISGNTIYF. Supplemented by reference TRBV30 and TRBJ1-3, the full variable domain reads SQTIHQWPATLVQPVGSPLSLECTVEGTSNPNLYWYRQAAGRGLQLLFYSVGIGQISSEVPQNLSASRPQDRQFILSSKKLLLSDSGFYLCAWRALQGISGNTIYFGEGSWLTVV.

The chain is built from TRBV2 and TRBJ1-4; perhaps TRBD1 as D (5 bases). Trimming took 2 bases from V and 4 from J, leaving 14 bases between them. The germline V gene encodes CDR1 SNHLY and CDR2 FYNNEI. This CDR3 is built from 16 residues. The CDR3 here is CASSEKETGVNEKLFF. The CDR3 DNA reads TGTGCCAGCAGTGAAAAGGAAACAGGCGTTAATGAAAAACTGTTTTTT. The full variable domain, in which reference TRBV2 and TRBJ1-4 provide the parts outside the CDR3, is EPEVTQTPSHQVTQMGQEVILRCVPISNHLYFYWYRQILGQKVEFLVSFYNNEISEKSEIFDDQFSVERPDGSNFTLKIRSTKLEDSAMYFCASSEKETGVNEKLFFGSGTQLSVL.

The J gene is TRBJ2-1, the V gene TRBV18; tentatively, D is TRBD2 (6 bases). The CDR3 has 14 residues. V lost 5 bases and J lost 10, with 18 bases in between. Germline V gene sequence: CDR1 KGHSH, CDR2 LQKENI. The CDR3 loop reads CASSFIALGREQFF. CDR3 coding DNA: TGTGCCAGCTCATTTATCGCGTTGGGGAGGGAGCAGTTCTTC. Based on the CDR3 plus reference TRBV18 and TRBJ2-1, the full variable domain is NAGVMQNPRHLVRRRGQEARLRCSPMKGHSHVYWYRQLPEEGLKFMVYLQKENIIDESGMPKERFSAEFPKEGPSILRIQQVVRGDSAAYFCASSFIALGREQFFGPGTRLTVL.

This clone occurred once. Here the CDR3 reads CASSAPGLGYEQYF. CDR3 nucleotide sequence: TGTGCCAGCAGCGCGCCGGGACTAGGGTACGAGCAGTACTTC. This chain uses TRBV5-4 with TRBJ2-7; 8 bases fit TRBD2. Losses at the gene ends were 4 bases for V and 4 bases for J; bases not matched to a gene: 7. Germline CDR1 is SGHNT and CDR2 is YYREEE (reference sequence). The CDR3 totals 14 residues.

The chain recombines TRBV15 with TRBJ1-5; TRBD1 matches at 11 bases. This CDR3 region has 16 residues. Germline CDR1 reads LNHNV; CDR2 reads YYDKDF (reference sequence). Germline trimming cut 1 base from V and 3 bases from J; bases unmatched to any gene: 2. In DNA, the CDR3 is TGTGCCACCAGCAGAGCGGACAGGGGGCCCAATCAGCCCCAGCATTTT. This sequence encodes CATSRADRGPNQPQHF.

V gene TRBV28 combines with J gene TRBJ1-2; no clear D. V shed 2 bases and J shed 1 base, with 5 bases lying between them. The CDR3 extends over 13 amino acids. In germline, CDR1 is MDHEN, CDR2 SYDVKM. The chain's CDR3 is CASSLPNNYGYTF. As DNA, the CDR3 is TGTGCCAGCAGTTTACCCAATAACTATGGCTACACCTTC.

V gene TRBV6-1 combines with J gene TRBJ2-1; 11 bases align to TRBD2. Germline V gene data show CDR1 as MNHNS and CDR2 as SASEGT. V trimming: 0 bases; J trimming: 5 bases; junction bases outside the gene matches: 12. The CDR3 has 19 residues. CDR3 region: CASSEAPTGLAELNNEQFF. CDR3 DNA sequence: TGTGCCAGCAGTGAAGCGCCAACGGGACTAGCGGAACTTAACAATGAGCAGTTCTTC.

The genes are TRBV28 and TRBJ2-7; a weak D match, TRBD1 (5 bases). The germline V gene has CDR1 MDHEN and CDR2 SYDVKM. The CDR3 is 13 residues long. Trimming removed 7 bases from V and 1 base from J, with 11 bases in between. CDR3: CASIPSGSYEQYF. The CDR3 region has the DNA TGTGCCAGCATTCCGTCAGGGTCCTACGAGCAGTACTTC.

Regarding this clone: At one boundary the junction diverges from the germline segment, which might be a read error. CDR3 DNA: TGTGCCAGTAGTTTAGAGTGGCCCTCCTACAATGAGCAGTTCTTC. The encoded protein is CASSLEWPSYNEQFF. V and J are TRBV19 and TRBJ2-1; no firm D call. The CDR3 covers 15 residues. Germline lookup yields CDR1 LNHDA and CDR2 SQIVND (reference sequence).

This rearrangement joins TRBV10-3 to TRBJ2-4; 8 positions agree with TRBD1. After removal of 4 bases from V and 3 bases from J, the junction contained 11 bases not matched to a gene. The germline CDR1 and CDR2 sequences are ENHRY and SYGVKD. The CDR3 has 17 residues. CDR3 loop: CAISAEDRGWGKNIQYF. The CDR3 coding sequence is TGTGCCATCAGTGCCGAAGACAGGGGTTGGGGCAAAAACATTCAGTACTTC.

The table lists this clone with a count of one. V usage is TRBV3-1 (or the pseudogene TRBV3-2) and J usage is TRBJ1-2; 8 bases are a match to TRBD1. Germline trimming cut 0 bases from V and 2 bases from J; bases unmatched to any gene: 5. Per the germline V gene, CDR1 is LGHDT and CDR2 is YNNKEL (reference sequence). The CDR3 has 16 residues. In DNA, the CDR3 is TGTGCCAGCAGCCAAGATCGGGCAGGGGGCAACTATGGCTACACCTTC. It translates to CASSQDRAGGNYGYTF.